Listed below are T cell receptor beta chains from one sample, sequenced in a study of cytomegalovirus exposure and HLA in healthy donors. Using immunoSEQ multiplex PCR, the repertoire was profiled, and TCRdb retains in-frame clones only, with some absent. Of approximately 190,000 clones in the sample, more than 75% were seen once. The sample taken for sequencing was PBMCs. These receptors were taken from a man aged 18-30 years in good health and CMV-seropositive. Each CDR3 is given with its conserved first and last residue. The order of the fields is J gene, D gene, clone size, V gene, CDR3 DNA, CDR3 protein. D genes are given only for firm matches. Size is stated for part of the rows, as once, few or many counts, or as a class when the clone is expanded.

TRBJ2-7 | TRBD2 | NA | TRBV4-3 | TGCGCCAGCAGCCAAGATCCTAGCGGCGGCGAGCAGTACTTC | CASSQDPSGGEQYF
TRBJ1-2 | NA | NA | TRBV7-9 | TGTGCCAGCAGCTTAGGGGGGGGACGAGAAGGCTACACCTTC | CASSLGGGREGYTF
TRBJ1-2 | NA | NA | TRBV4-3 | TGCGCCAGCAGCCAAGAGGGAGCTTACAGGGAGTATGGCTACACCTTC | CASSQEGAYREYGYTF
TRBJ2-1 | TRBD2 | NA | TRBV7-9 | TGTGCCAGCAGCTTCCGGAGGAGCGGGAGTGTCGACTACAATGAGCAGTTCTTC | CASSFRRSGSVDYNEQFF
TRBJ1-4 | TRBD1 | NA | TRBV28 | TGTGCCAGCAGTTTGGGACAGGGGGCGGGTGAAAAACTGTTTTTT | CASSLGQGAGEKLFF
TRBJ2-7 | TRBD1 | NA | TRBV7-2 | TGTGCCAGCGGGAAAAGACAGGGAACCTACGAGCAGTACTTC | CASGKRQGTYEQYF
TRBJ2-1 | TRBD1 | NA | TRBV7-3 | TGTGCCAGCAGCCCACAGGGGGTTAGCTCCTACAATGAGCAGTTCTTC | CASSPQGVSSYNEQFF
TRBJ1-2 | NA | few | TRBV29-1 | TGCAGCGTTGACTACTATGGCTACACCTTC | CSVDYYGYTF
TRBJ2-7 | TRBD2 | once | TRBV11-2 | TGTGCCAGCAGCCCCGACAGGGGGCCTAGCGGGAGGGACGAGCAGTACTTC | CASSPDRGPSGRDEQYF
TRBJ2-2 | TRBD2 | NA | TRBV4-2 | TGTGCCAGCAGCCAAACGGTTACAGGAGCGGGACGGGGAACCGGGGAGCTGTTTTTT | CASSQTVTGAGRGTGELFF
TRBJ1-3 | TRBD1 | NA | TRBV7-3 | TGTGCCAGCAGCTTCGACAGGGGCACTGGAAACACCATATATTTT | CASSFDRGTGNTIYF
TRBJ2-3 | NA | once | TRBV28 | TGTGCCAGCAGGGGGTCGGACATTGGTACGCAGTATTTT | CASRGSDIGTQYF
TRBJ2-7 | TRBD1 | NA | TRBV28 | TGTGCCAGCAGAGGACAGGGGGCGATCACCTACGAGCAGTACTTC | CASRGQGAITYEQYF
TRBJ2-7 | TRBD1 | NA | TRBV27 | TGTGCCAGCAGCAGACAGGGCCCCTACGAGCAGTACTTC | CASSRQGPYEQYF
TRBJ2-7 | TRBD1 | NA | TRBV7-9 | TGTGCCAGCAGCTTTTCGACAGGGGGAGGCGAGCAGTACTTC | CASSFSTGGGEQYF
TRBJ2-6 | TRBD2 | NA | TRBV7-2 | TGTGCCAGCAGCCCGACTAGCGGGAGAAGTGGGGCCAACGTCCTGACTTTC | CASSPTSGRSGANVLTF
TRBJ2-5 | NA | NA | TRBV5-5 | TGTGCCAGCAGCTTGGCGGGGAAGGAGACCCAGTACTTC | CASSLAGKETQYF
TRBJ1-1 | TRBD1 | few | TRBV30 | TGTGCCTGGAGTCCCGTGGACAGGCGATGGGGGACTGAAGCTTTCTTT | CAWSPVDRRWGTEAFF
TRBJ2-6 | TRBD1 | NA | TRBV11-1 | TGTGCCAGCAGCTCGACAGGGACTGGGGCCAACGTCCTGACTTTC | CASSSTGTGANVLTF
TRBJ2-2 | NA | NA | TRBV9 | TGTGCCAGCAGCAATCGTCCCTCCGGGGAGCTGTTTTTT | CASSNRPSGELFF
TRBJ2-6 | TRBD1 | few | TRBV5-1 | TGCGCCAGCAGCCCGACCAGGGGGCCTGGGGCCAACGTCCTGACTTTC | CASSPTRGPGANVLTF
TRBJ2-1 | NA | NA | TRBV15 | TGTGCCACCAGCAGTTCCCGAGGGACTCCCTCTCTTGATGAGCAGTTCTTC | CATSSSRGTPSLDEQFF
TRBJ2-4 | NA | NA | TRBV5-4 | TGTGCCAGCAGCCCCCGGGAAGTAGCGGTTCAGTACTTC | CASSPREVAVQYF
TRBJ2-7 | TRBD1 | NA | TRBV2 | TGTGCCAGCAGTGGAGGGGACAGGGTTACCTACGAGCAGTACTTC | CASSGGDRVTYEQYF
TRBJ2-5 | TRBD2 | NA | TRBV5-4 | TGTGCCAGCAGCCCTGCGAGCGGGAGGCCGGGAGAGACCCAGTACTTC | CASSPASGRPGETQYF
TRBJ2-5 | TRBD2 | NA | TRBV7-2 | TGTGCCAGCGCCATAGCGGGAGTGGAAGAGACCCAGTACTTC | CASAIAGVEETQYF
TRBJ1-5 | NA | NA | TRBV7-8 | TGTGCCAGCAGCTACGCCTCAGGGATTAGGAGCAATCAGCCCCAGCATTTT | CASSYASGIRSNQPQHF
TRBJ2-1 | NA | NA | TRBV7-8 | TGTGCCAGCAGCTTAGCTGGCAGATACAATGAGCAGTTCTTC | CASSLAGRYNEQFF
TRBJ1-5 | NA | NA | TRBV6-5 | TGTGCCAGCAGTCTCGGTCAGTGGTCGGGGCCCCAGCATTTT | CASSLGQWSGPQHF
TRBJ2-1 | TRBD2 | few | TRBV6-4 | TGTGCCAGCAGTCTACTAGCGGGATCTACCGATGAGCAGTTCTTC | CASSLLAGSTDEQFF
TRBJ2-3 | TRBD2 | NA | TRBV27 | TGTGCCAGCAGCTCGTTGAGTCTAGCGGGACAAGATACGCAGTATTTT | CASSSLSLAGQDTQYF
TRBJ2-4 | NA | NA | TRBV7-2 | TGTGCCAGCAGCTTACCAGGGACCAAAAACATTCAGTACTTC | CASSLPGTKNIQYF
TRBJ2-7 | NA | few | TRBV30 | TGTGCCTGGACTGCTAGCTACGAGCAGTACTTC | CAWTASYEQYF
TRBJ2-7 | NA | NA | TRBV30 | TGTGCCTGGAGCCCTAGCGACGTCGAGCAGTACTTC | CAWSPSDVEQYF
TRBJ2-7 | NA | NA | TRBV6-1 | TGTGCCAGCAAGGGGGTTCGGAACGAGCAGTACTTC | CASKGVRNEQYF
TRBJ1-2 | TRBD1 | NA | TRBV28 | TGTGCCAGCAGTCTCGGGACAGAATATGGCTACACCTTC | CASSLGTEYGYTF
TRBJ1-2 | TRBD1 | NA | TRBV9 | TGTGCCAGCAGCCGGGACAGGGGGCGCGGTAACTATGGCTACACCTTC | CASSRDRGRGNYGYTF
TRBJ1-1 | NA | NA | TRBV7-2 | TGTGCCAGCAGCGCTACGGGGAGCACTGAAGCTTTCTTT | CASSATGSTEAFF
TRBJ1-2 | TRBD1 | NA | TRBV5-4 | TGTGCCAGCAGCGAACTACAGGGGCCGACCTATGGCTACACCTTC | CASSELQGPTYGYTF
TRBJ2-7 | TRBD1 | NA | TRBV11-2 | TGTGCCAGCAGCATATACCTGAACAGGGGTACCTACGAGCAGTACTTC | CASSIYLNRGTYEQYF
TRBJ2-1 | TRBD2 | NA | TRBV5-1 | TGCGCCAGCAGCTGGGGGACTAGCGGACCGCCTAGGAATGAGCAGTTCTTC | CASSWGTSGPPRNEQFF
TRBJ2-7 | TRBD2 | NA | TRBV2 | TGTGCCAGCAGTGATTGGCTAGCGGGATACGAGCAGTACTTC | CASSDWLAGYEQYF